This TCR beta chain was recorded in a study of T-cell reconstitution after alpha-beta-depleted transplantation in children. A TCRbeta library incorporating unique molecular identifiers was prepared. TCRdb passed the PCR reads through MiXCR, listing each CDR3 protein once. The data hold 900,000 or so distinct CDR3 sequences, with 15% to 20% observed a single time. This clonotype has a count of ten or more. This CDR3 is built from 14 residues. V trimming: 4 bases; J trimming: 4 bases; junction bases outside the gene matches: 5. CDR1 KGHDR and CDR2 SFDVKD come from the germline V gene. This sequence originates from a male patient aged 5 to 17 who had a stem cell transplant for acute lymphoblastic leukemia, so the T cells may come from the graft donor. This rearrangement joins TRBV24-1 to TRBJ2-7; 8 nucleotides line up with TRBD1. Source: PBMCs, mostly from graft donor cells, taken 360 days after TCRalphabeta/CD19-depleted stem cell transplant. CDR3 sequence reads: CATSDSQGAYEQYF. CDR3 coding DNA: TGTGCCACCAGTGACTCCCAGGGGGCTTACGAGCAGTACTTC.